The 10 T cell receptor beta chains below all came from one sample that was sequenced in a study of radiation and T cells in renal cell carcinoma. Indicated time point: baseline pretreatment blood. Treatment denoted: 15 Gy SBRT to primary tumor, nephrectomy 4 weeks later. Sequencing was performed with immunoSEQ multiplex PCR; in TCRdb, only in-frame clones are kept and a portion is missing. The sample lists 130,000 or so clones, 83% occurring once. The sequencing here drew on blood, taken from a patient whose treatment included radiotherapy and nephrectomy. The receptors were gathered from a woman in her forties or fifties with renal cell carcinoma.

This clone was observed once. The chain carries TRBV9 and TRBJ2-1; 7 bases fit TRBD1. Looked up from germline, CDR1 is SGDLS and CDR2 is YYNGEE. V shed 0 bases and J 1 base; nucleotides not matched to a gene: 4. This CDR3 spans 16 amino acids. The CDR3 DNA sequence: TGTGCCAGCAGCGTAGGGGGACAGAGATCCTACAATGAGCAGTTCTTC. Its protein product is CASSVGGQRSYNEQFF.

This chain connects TRBV7-2 to TRBJ2-1; D is uncertain. Per germline, CDR1 SGHTA and CDR2 FQGNSA. V lost 10 bases, J lost 6 bases, and 16 bases lay in between. The length of the CDR3 is 13 residues. The chain's CDR3 is CATSDPRGNEQFF. The CDR3 DNA reads as TGTGCCACCTCAGACCCTCGCGGCAATGAGCAGTTCTTC.

The rearrangement joins TRBV5-1 to TRBJ1-2; no clear D. The CDR3 sequence is 14 residues long. CDR1 is SGHRS and CDR2 is YFSETQ in the germline V gene. V was trimmed by 4 bases and J by 10 bases, leaving 20 bases between them. As DNA, the CDR3 is TGCGCCAGCAGCCCGGTTCTTTCTAACTTCGTCTACACCTTC. It codes for CASSPVLSNFVYTF.

This sequence joins TRBV28 and TRBJ1-5; a possible D gene is TRBD1 (6 bases). Germline loops: CDR1 MDHEN, CDR2 SYDVKM. With 5 bases removed from V and 1 base from J, the gap between germline ends came to 9 bases. The CDR3 totals 14 residues. For the CDR3, the DNA is TGTGCCAGCAGTCGACAGGAGAGCAATCAGCCCCAGCATTTT. This encodes CASSRQESNQPQHF.

The chain is built from TRBV4-3 and TRBJ2-7; the match to TRBD1 covers 8 bases. CDR3 length: 16 residues. V lost 1 base to trimming and J lost 6 bases; unmatched junction nucleotides: 11. Germline CDR1 reads LGHNA; CDR2 reads YSLEER. The DNA for the CDR3 is TGCGCCAGCAGCCAAGGGCCGGACAGGGAGTCCGCCGAGCAGTACTTC. It is translated as CASSQGPDRESAEQYF.

V usage is TRBV4-1 and J usage is TRBJ2-7; TRBD2 aligns across 8 bases. Per the germline V gene, CDR1 is MGHRA and CDR2 is YSYEKL. V shed 1 base and J 9 bases; nucleotides not matched to a gene: 5. The CDR3 is 13 amino acids. The CDR3 spells CASSQVGLGGQYF. The CDR3 DNA reads TGCGCCAGCAGCCAAGTGGGACTAGGAGGGCAGTACTTC.

The chain joins TRBV9 to TRBJ1-5, with TRBD1 matching over 7 bases. V shed 5 bases, J shed 3 bases, and the junction held 2 bases outside the gene matches. The CDR3 runs 13 residues. The germline CDR1 and CDR2 sequences are SGDLS and YYNGEE. CDR3 bases: TGTGCCAGCAGTACAGGGGTCAATCAGCCCCAGCATTTT. Amino acid sequence: CASSTGVNQPQHF.

The CDR3 reads CASSQGTGQNTGELFF. Written as DNA, the CDR3 is TGCGCCAGCAGCCAAGGGACAGGCCAGAACACCGGGGAGCTGTTTTTT. The J gene is TRBJ2-2, the V gene TRBV4-1; 7 nucleotides align to TRBD1. The CDR3 is made up of 16 amino acids. CDR1 is MGHRA and CDR2 is YSYEKL in the germline V gene. Germline trimming cut 1 base from V and 1 base from J; bases unmatched to any gene: 3.

The chain couples TRBV25-1 to TRBJ2-2; D ambiguous. The germline V gene has CDR1 MGHDK and CDR2 SYGVNS. V was cut by 3 bases and J by 13 bases, with 9 bases left in between. There are 11 residues in the CDR3. CDR3 region: CASSEYGALFF. The CDR3, as DNA: TGTGCCAGCAGTGAGTATGGCGCGCTGTTTTTT.

The chain combines TRBV5-1 with TRBJ2-3; maybe TRBD1 (5 bases). This CDR3 is 14 amino acids long. Germline V CDR1 and CDR2: SGHRS, YFSETQ. The V end lost 2 bases, the J end lost 5 bases, and 12 bases lay between the germline ends. CDR3 amino acids: CASSLSTQGDTQYF. In DNA form, the CDR3 reads TGCGCCAGCAGCTTAAGTACCCAGGGAGATACGCAGTATTTT.